This T cell receptor (beta chain) was observed in a study of blood T cell repertoires in COVID-19. Study-wide background: Specimens from acute and convalescent COVID-19 originated in the United States, Italy and Spain.

V was clipped by 4 bases and J by 6 bases; unmatched bases: 2. This CDR3 contains 14 residues. The germline V gene has CDR1 MNHEY and CDR2 SMNVEV (reference sequence). TCRdb's copy holds only in-frame clones and misses some; the assay was immunoSEQ multiplex PCR. The table includes 250,000 to 300,000 clones, approximately 91% detected once. The chain has TRBV27 and TRBJ2-1; 11 nucleotides line up with TRBD2. Sequencing was carried out using peripheral blood. This TCR derives from a woman aged 55-70 years with acute or convalescent COVID-19. The DNA of the CDR3 is TGTGCCAGCAGTTCAGGACTAGCGGGCAATGAGCAGTTCTTC. Translated: CASSSGLAGNEQFF.